The TCR beta chain under discussion was sequenced for a study of long-term antiretroviral therapy in people with HIV. This was the immunoSEQ v3.0 assay at survey level. Repertoires were generated with immunoSEQ multiplex PCR, while TCRdb's copy carries only in-frame clones and drops some. Of about 27,000 clones in the sample, 85% were seen once. The CDR3 sequence is 16 residues long. Germline values: CDR1 MNHGY, CDR2 SAAAGT. V lost 5 bases and J lost 11; bases outside the gene matches: 17. The input for sequencing was unsorted PBMCs, taken 2.3 years after starting antiretroviral therapy. J is TRBJ2-1 and V is TRBV6-8; 8 nucleotides line up with TRBD1. This TCR was sampled from a man between 35 and 55 years old with HIV. The CDR3 sequence: CASSTLLGTGPTQQFF. The DNA for the CDR3 is TGTGCCAGCAGTACTCTTCTTGGGACAGGTCCCACCCAGCAGTTCTTC.